One TCR beta chain is described in this entry. Each patient went into thyroid surgery without having received any treatment. The V end lost 0 bases, the J end lost 3 bases, and 15 bases lay between the germline ends. Looked up from germline, CDR1 is SGHTA and CDR2 is FQGNSA. The CDR3 consists of 16 residues. The data were obtained in a study of metastatic and nonmetastatic thyroid tumors. With MiXCR, TCRdb called clones anew from the PCR reads. This table holds around 70,000 clones, around 18% found once. Sequencing used blood. The TCR originated in a female donor with papillary thyroid cancer or a benign thyroid nodule (not recorded which). Some clones in this sample may be carry-over from other donors' samples. J is TRBJ2-7 and V is TRBV7-2; D perhaps matches TRBD1 (5 bases). Here the CDR3 reads CASSLADRPMFYEQYF. The CDR3, as DNA: TGTGCCAGCAGCTTAGCCGACAGACCTATGTTCTACGAGCAGTACTTC.